The 28 T cell receptor beta chains given below trace back to one sample, sequenced in a study of identical twins (dated by TCRdb to 2015 to 2016). Library prep was done by 5' RACE. TCRdb names Illumina HiSeq 2000 as the instrument used. The public reads were run again by TCRdb, first through fastp at Q25 and then through MiXCR, and only productive beta chains were kept. Rows are combined by CDR3 protein, so each entry shows the most common genes and DNA. The sample table lists 1.5 million to 2 million distinct CDR3 sequences, around a third of them with a count of one. Jointly, the top ten make up about 0.25% of the sample. The specimen sequenced was cord blood. All receptors derive from a newborn girl in good health.

This chain joins TRBV5-6 and TRBJ1-1, with TRBD1 matching 10 bases. This CDR3 is built from 14 residues. V gave up 4 bases and J gave up 5 bases; unmatched junction bases: 5. CDR1 and CDR2 from the germline V gene are SGHDT and YYEEEE. CDR3 region: CASSRWGQGTEAFF. In nucleotides, the CDR3 is TGTGCCAGCAGCCGTTGGGGACAGGGGACTGAAGCTTTCTTT.

This clonotype was recorded a few times. This chain joins TRBV7-8 and TRBJ1-4; 8 bases agree with TRBD1. The junction had 8 bases not matched to a gene; V was cut back by 4 bases and J by 10 bases. This CDR3 region has 14 residues. The germline gives CDR1 SGHVS, CDR2 FQNEAQ. CDR3 bases: TGTGCCAGCAGCTACAGACAGGGGACTAGAAAACTGTTTTTT. It encodes CASSYRQGTRKLFF.

The V and J genes are TRBV11-2 and TRBJ2-1; tentative D call: TRBD2 (6 bases). Germline V CDR1 and CDR2: SGHAT, FQNNGV. The CDR3 length is 12 residues. V dropped 1 base and J dropped 13 bases, with 11 bases sitting between them. The CDR3 DNA sequence: TGTGCCAGCAGCTTAGCGGGGGAGACCCAGTTCTTC. As protein: CASSLAGETQFF.

This chain connects TRBV7-9 to TRBJ2-6, with D perhaps TRBD1 or TRBD2 (5 bases each). The CDR3 is made up of 18 amino acids. Trimming cost V 8 bases and J 0 bases, with 20 bases left between them. Looked up from germline, CDR1 is SEHNR and CDR2 is FQNEAQ (reference sequence). Here the CDR3 DNA reads TGTGCCAGCGCTATTGGGACGGAACTTATCTCTGGGGCCAACGTCCTGACTTTC. It specifies CASAIGTELISGANVLTF.

This chain uses TRBV23-1 with TRBJ2-5, with D tentatively TRBD1 (6 bases). TRBV23-1 belongs to the ORF category, with a function that is uncertain. This CDR3 is built from 19 residues. V gave up 3 bases and J gave up 1 base, with 24 bases separating them. The CDR3 DNA reads TGCGCCAGCAGTCATTGGCAGGGGCCCCTATACAGCGCCCAAGAGACCCAGTACTTC. It codes for CASSHWQGPLYSAQETQYF.

The CDR3 DNA reads TGTGCCAGCAGCTTGAGGCCCGTGATCGCTGAAGCTTTCTTT. Translated, it gives CASSLRPVIAEAFF. V is TRBV5-6 and J is TRBJ1-1; D not certain. Germline CDR1 SGHDT, CDR2 YYEEEE. This CDR3 comprises 14 residues. V was shortened by 1 base and J by 6 bases, with 13 bases between the two germline ends.

This clonotype was observed a handful of times. The V and J genes are TRBV13 and TRBJ2-3; TRBD2 matches 8 bases. Germline V lookup: CDR1 PRHDT, CDR2 FYEKMQ (reference sequence). The V and J ends lost 4 bases and 0 bases, in that order; junction bases with no gene match: 9. The CDR3 length is 17 residues. CDR3 bases: TGTGCCAGCAGCTACCAGCGGGGGTATACTAGCACAGATACGCAGTATTTT. Its translation is CASSYQRGYTSTDTQYF.

The chain carries TRBV10-3 and TRBJ1-1; no definite D call. Germline CDR1 reads ENHRY; CDR2 reads SYGVKD. With 6 bases removed from V and 0 bases from J, the gap between germline ends came to 8 bases. The length of the CDR3 is 13 residues. The CDR3 loop is CAIRVGMNTEAFF. The CDR3 bases are TGTGCCATCAGGGTGGGGATGAACACTGAAGCTTTCTTT.

The chain has TRBV11-2 and TRBJ2-1; D is possibly TRBD2 (6 bases). This CDR3 contains 15 residues. Trimming removed 1 base at V and 6 bases at J, with 13 bases between. Germline V gene lookup returns CDR1 SGHAT and CDR2 FQNNGV. In DNA form, the CDR3 reads TGTGCCAGCAGCTTAGGCCGTACTAGCTCCAATGAGCAGTTCTTC. Its translation is CASSLGRTSSNEQFF.

The chain links TRBV10-3 to TRBJ2-7; D call uncertain. Germline V gene lookup returns CDR1 ENHRY and CDR2 SYGVKD. The CDR3 has 14 residues. The V and J ends lost 5 bases and 2 bases respectively, with 13 bases between them. The CDR3 sequence is CAISTGPWTYEQYF. In DNA, the CDR3 is TGTGCCATCAGTACCGGGCCTTGGACCTACGAGCAGTACTTC.

This clonotype was recorded at least ten times. The V and J genes are TRBV4-2 and TRBJ1-2, with unresolved D. V shed 1 base and J shed 4 bases, with 10 bases lying between them. CDR1 is LGHNA and CDR2 is YNFKEQ in the germline V gene. The CDR3 has 14 residues. CDR3 amino acids: CASSQGGRSYGYTF. The CDR3 bases are TGTGCCAGCAGCCAAGGAGGACGGTCCTATGGCTACACCTTC.

This clonotype was seen a few times. This rearrangement joins TRBV14 to TRBJ2-5; D possibly corresponds to TRBD1 (5 bases). Germline CDR1 reads SGHDN; CDR2 reads FVKESK. The V and J ends lost 4 bases and 6 bases respectively, with 12 bases between them. The CDR3 runs 13 residues. The CDR3 is CASSRPGLQTQYF. In nucleotides, the CDR3 is TGTGCCAGCAGCCGCCCAGGGTTGCAGACCCAGTACTTC.

This clonotype was recorded once. The chain has TRBV10-3 and TRBJ1-1; 7 bases map to TRBD1. The CDR3 runs 15 residues. Germline V lookup: CDR1 ENHRY, CDR2 SYGVKD. Trimming cost V 3 bases and J 1 base; bases outside gene matches: 5. The CDR3 sequence: CAISDWSGGNTEAFF. In DNA form, the CDR3 reads TGTGCCATCAGTGACTGGTCAGGGGGGAACACTGAAGCTTTCTTT.

This clonotype was picked up a small number of times. The chain links TRBV27 to TRBJ1-2; 7 nucleotides align to TRBD1. From germline, CDR1 is MNHEY and CDR2 SMNVEV (reference sequence). CDR3 length: 17 amino acids. V lost 5 bases to trimming and J lost 1 base; unmatched junction nucleotides: 13. The CDR3 DNA sequence: TGTGCCAGCAGTCCGAAGACAGGGTACATCATTAACTATGGCTACACCTTC. As protein: CASSPKTGYIINYGYTF.

This clonotype was recorded a few times. The chain uses TRBV29-1 and TRBJ2-1, with 12 nucleotides matching TRBD1. The germline gives CDR1 SQVTM, CDR2 ANQGSEA. This CDR3 is built from 16 residues. Unmatched junction bases numbered 11, after V lost 7 bases and J lost 4 bases. The CDR3 DNA reads as TGCAGCGCCCGGGACAGGGGGCGATCGGTTTACAATGAGCAGTTCTTC. Encoded protein: CSARDRGRSVYNEQFF.

The chain employs TRBV6-2 or TRBV6-3 and TRBJ1-5, with D possibly TRBD1 on 6 matching bases. CDR3 length equals 14 residues. CDR1 is MNHEY and CDR2 is SVGEGT in the germline V gene. V lost 2 bases to trimming and J lost 5 bases, with 10 bases between them. The chain's CDR3 is CASSYGTPHQPQHF. CDR3 nucleotide sequence: TGTGCCAGCAGTTACGGGACACCACATCAGCCCCAGCATTTT.

This clonotype was detected only a few times. The chain links TRBV2 to TRBJ2-7; TRBD1 agrees at 8 bases. V shed 9 bases, J shed 2 bases, and the junction held 6 bases outside the gene matches. Germline V gene lookup returns CDR1 SNHLY and CDR2 FYNNEI. The CDR3 spans 13 residues. The CDR3 DNA reads TGTGCCAGAATGGACAGGGATCCCTACGAGCAGTACTTC. Protein sequence: CARMDRDPYEQYF.

The chain carries TRBV28 and TRBJ1-2; a weak D match, TRBD1 (6 bases). This CDR3 has 15 residues. CDR1 and CDR2 (germline): MDHEN, SYDVKM. Trimming stripped 5 bases from V and 4 bases from J, with 17 bases between. This CDR3 is CASSPGGGRGYGYTF. CDR3 in DNA: TGTGCCAGCAGTCCCGGGGGGGGCAGGGGCTATGGCTACACCTTC.

The chain combines TRBV5-1 with TRBJ2-5; D perhaps matches TRBD2 (5 bases). The CDR3 loop spans 14 amino acids. Trimming cost V 3 bases and J 0 bases, with 9 bases left between them. CDR1 and CDR2 from the germline V gene are SGHRS and YFSETQ. The CDR3 DNA is TGCGCCAGCAGCTACCTCGGGAACCAAGAGACCCAGTACTTC. Protein sequence: CASSYLGNQETQYF.

The sample holds a few counts of this clonotype. V is TRBV10-3 and J is TRBJ2-3; 11 bases line up with TRBD2. Germline V gene data show CDR1 as ENHRY and CDR2 as SYGVKD. V shed 10 bases and J 4 bases; nucleotides not matched to a gene: 7. The CDR3 totals 14 residues. CDR3 residues: CASALAGGADTQYF. CDR3 coding DNA: TGTGCCAGCGCCCTAGCGGGGGGTGCAGATACGCAGTATTTT.

The chain joins TRBV4-2 to TRBJ2-1, with TRBD2 matching over 12 bases. Unmatched junction bases numbered 12, after V lost 5 bases and J lost 13 bases. The CDR3 contains 15 residues. CDR1 and CDR2 from the germline V gene are LGHNA and YNFKEQ. DNA of the CDR3: TGTGCCAGCAGCAAACTAGCGGGGGGTATGGAGACCCAGTTCTTC. This gives the protein CASSKLAGGMETQFF.

The chain combines TRBV7-9 with TRBJ2-1, with 7 bases lining up with TRBD2. The CDR3 runs 15 residues. CDR1 SEHNR and CDR2 FQNEAQ come from the germline V gene (reference sequence). Trimming cost V 3 bases and J 6 bases; bases outside gene matches: 8. CDR3 bases: TGTGCCAGCAGCTTCCGACTAGCTCGGGGCAATGAGCAGTTCTTC. It yields the protein CASSFRLARGNEQFF.

The rearrangement joins TRBV10-3 to TRBJ2-7, with D possibly matching TRBD2 (6 bases). CDR3 length equals 14 residues. The germline V gene has CDR1 ENHRY and CDR2 SYGVKD. Trimming pared 2 bases from V and 3 bases from J, leaving 11 bases between. The CDR3: CAISEGLRGYEQYF. The CDR3 coding sequence is TGTGCCATCAGTGAGGGACTAAGGGGCTACGAGCAGTACTTC.

The chain recombines TRBV20-1 with TRBJ2-3, with 10 bases aligning to TRBD1. The germline V gene encodes CDR1 DFQATT and CDR2 SNEGSKA (reference sequence). The CDR3 length is 15 residues. V lost 0 bases to trimming and J lost 4 bases; unmatched junction nucleotides: 4. The CDR3 sequence: CSARDPTGGPDTQYF. The CDR3 DNA sequence: TGCAGTGCTAGAGATCCGACAGGGGGCCCAGATACGCAGTATTTT.

This clonotype was recorded a few times. CDR3 loop: CASSQDVKGPGYTF. CDR3 sequence (DNA): TGTGCCAGCAGCCAAGATGTTAAGGGTCCAGGCTACACCTTC. The rearrangement uses TRBV3-1 and TRBJ1-2, with unresolved D. The germline V and J ends were trimmed by 0 bases and 8 bases, with 13 bases remaining between them. CDR3 length: 14 residues. CDR1 and CDR2 (germline): LGHDT, YNNKEL (reference sequence).

The V gene is TRBV13, the J gene TRBJ2-5, with a tentative D call TRBD2 (5 bases). The germline V gene has CDR1 PRHDT and CDR2 FYEKMQ (reference sequence). V was trimmed by 5 bases and J by 2 bases, leaving 15 bases between them. This CDR3 has 15 residues. The CDR3 sequence is CASSQRGFSQETQYF. CDR3 coding DNA: TGTGCCAGCAGCCAAAGAGGGTTTTCTCAAGAGACCCAGTACTTC.

The chain uses TRBV20-1 and TRBJ1-2; D might be TRBD1 (5 bases). This CDR3 has 15 amino acids. Per germline, CDR1 DFQATT and CDR2 SNEGSKA (reference sequence). V lost 2 bases and J 3 bases, leaving 16 bases between the germline ends. CDR3 protein: CSARSPGLRDYGYTF. CDR3 DNA: TGCAGTGCTAGATCCCCGGGACTACGGGACTATGGCTACACCTTC.

V is TRBV20-1 and J is TRBJ2-7; 7 bases map to TRBD1. Germline trimming cut 6 bases from V and 2 bases from J; bases unmatched to any gene: 10. This CDR3 is built from 14 residues. Germline-derived CDR1 and CDR2 are DFQATT and SNEGSKA (reference sequence). The DNA of the CDR3 is TGCAGTGCCAGTAACAGGGGCCCTACCTACGAGCAGTACTTC. Translating gives CSASNRGPTYEQYF.